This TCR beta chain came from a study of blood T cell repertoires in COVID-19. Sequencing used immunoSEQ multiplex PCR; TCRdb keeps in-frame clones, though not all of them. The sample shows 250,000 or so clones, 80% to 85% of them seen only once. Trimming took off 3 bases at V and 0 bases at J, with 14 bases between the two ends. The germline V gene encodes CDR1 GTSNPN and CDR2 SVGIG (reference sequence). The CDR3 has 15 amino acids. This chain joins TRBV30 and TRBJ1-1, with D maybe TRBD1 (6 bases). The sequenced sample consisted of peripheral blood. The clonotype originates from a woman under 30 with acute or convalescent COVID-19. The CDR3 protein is CAWRFPGHMNTEAFF. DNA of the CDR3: TGTGCCTGGAGATTTCCGGGACACATGAACACTGAAGCTTTCTTT.